The rows below give T cell receptor beta chains drawn from one sample of a study of CD8 T cells in ankylosing spondylitis. MiXCR, run by TCRdb on the 5' RACE reads, gives a single entry per CDR3 protein. The sample yields 50,000 or so distinct CDR3 sequences, 7.4% seen once. The sample was blood, either unsorted or a sorted T cell fraction (not recorded which). These receptors were obtained from a female donor with ankylosing spondylitis or in good health (not recorded which). The CDR3 runs from the conserved cysteine through the conserved F or W. The D gene is left open where the match is weak. Some rows mark clone size as missing; the rest say once, few, many or name a class of expanded clone.

15	.	many	TRBV5-1	TRBJ2-2	CASSLEAGKTGELFF	TGCGCCAGCAGCTTGGAGGCGGGCAAAACCGGGGAGCTGTTTTTT
10	.	many	TRBV20-1	TRBJ1-2	CSAENYGYTF	TGCAGTGCTGAAAACTATGGCTACACCTTC
16	TRBD1	many	TRBV10-2	TRBJ1-2	CASNGQGAIANYGYTF	TGCGCCAGCAACGGACAGGGGGCTATAGCTAACTATGGCTACACCTTC
14	TRBD1	many	TRBV7-6	TRBJ1-5	CASRRRDSYQPQHF	TGTGCCAGCAGGCGCCGGGACAGCTATCAGCCCCAGCATTTT
16	.	few	TRBV7-9	TRBJ2-1	CASSSPGGSSYNEQFF	TGTGCCAGCAGCTCCCCCGGGGGTAGCTCCTACAATGAGCAGTTCTTC
14	.	.	TRBV18	TRBJ1-6	CASSPQGQNSPLHF	TGTGCCAGCTCACCACAGGGCCAGAATTCACCCCTCCACTTT
18	.	.	TRBV10-3	TRBJ2-3	CAISDRLFRETSTDTQYF	TGTGCCATCAGTGATCGTCTCTTCCGGGAGACTAGCACAGATACGCAGTATTTT
12	.	many	TRBV20-1	TRBJ2-4	CSARDRKNIQYF	TGCAGTGCTAGGGACCGAAAAAACATTCAGTACTTC
14	.	many	TRBV12-3/TRBV12-4	TRBJ2-1	CASSTNQGYNEQFF	TGTGCCAGTAGTACTAATCAGGGGTACAATGAGCAGTTCTTC
14	.	many	TRBV5-1	TRBJ1-5	CASSPAGDNQPQHF	TGCGCCAGCAGCCCGGCAGGGGACAATCAGCCCCAGCATTTT
16	.	.	TRBV7-2	TRBJ1-2	CASRFTGVLANYGYTF	TGTGCCAGCAGGTTTACGGGGGTCTTGGCTAACTATGGCTACACCTTC
15	TRBD1	many	TRBV12-3/TRBV12-4	TRBJ1-4	CASSASGTGRGKLFF	TGTGCCAGCAGTGCCTCCGGGACAGGGAGGGGAAAACTGTTTTTT
15	.	many	TRBV29-1	TRBJ2-6	CSVRHGSSGANVLTF	TGCAGCGTTCGCCACGGGAGCTCTGGGGCCAACGTCCTGACTTTC
14	.	many	TRBV11-2	TRBJ1-2	CASSARIANYGYTF	TGTGCCAGCAGCGCCCGCATTGCTAACTATGGCTACACCTTC
16	.	many	TRBV5-1	TRBJ1-4	CASSPEGATTNEKLFF	TGCGCCAGCAGTCCGGAGGGCGCCACAACTAATGAAAAACTGTTTTTT
18	.	many	TRBV9	TRBJ2-2	CASSAEGGARFHTGELFF	TGTGCCAGCAGCGCGGAGGGGGGCGCCAGGTTTCACACCGGGGAGCTGTTTTTT
11	.	many	TRBV29-1	TRBJ1-1	CSSGWGTEAFF	TGCAGCTCCGGCTGGGGGACTGAAGCTTTCTTT
14	.	many	TRBV20-1	TRBJ2-5	CSARDGGGLETQYF	TGCAGTGCTAGAGATGGTGGGGGGCTGGAGACCCAGTACTTC
13	.	many	TRBV7-2	TRBJ2-7	CASSFQGVHEQYF	TGTGCCAGCAGCTTTCAAGGGGTCCACGAGCAGTACTTC
15	.	.	TRBV12-3/TRBV12-4	TRBJ2-3	CASSLWGGATDTQYF	TGTGCCAGCAGCCTATGGGGCGGGGCTACAGATACGCAGTATTTT
17	TRBD2	many	TRBV24-1	TRBJ2-3	CATSGSGSGDLVYTQYF	TGTGCCACCAGTGGGAGTGGGAGCGGGGATTTAGTGTATACGCAGTATTTT
12	.	many	TRBV3-1	TRBJ2-3	CASSRDGDTQYF	TGTGCCAGCAGCCGAGACGGGGATACGCAGTATTTT
14	.	many	TRBV28	TRBJ1-2	CASSSIDPGYGYTF	TGTGCCAGCAGTTCAATAGATCCCGGGTACGGCTACACCTTC
13	.	many	TRBV5-1	TRBJ1-3	CASTGGSGNTIYF	TGCGCCAGCACTGGTGGCTCTGGAAACACCATATATTTT
16	.	many	TRBV15	TRBJ1-1	CATSSFNRVKGTEAFF	TGTGCCACCAGCAGCTTCAACAGGGTGAAGGGCACTGAAGCTTTCTTT
17	.	many	TRBV5-1	TRBJ2-2	CASSLYQITGSTGELFF	TGCGCCAGCAGCTTGTATCAGATAACCGGGAGCACCGGGGAGCTGTTTTTT
15	TRBD2	many	TRBV6-1	TRBJ2-5	CASRRTRTSGETQYF	TGTGCCAGCAGGCGAACAAGGACTAGCGGAGAGACCCAGTACTTC
15	.	many	TRBV9	TRBJ2-1	CASSVQGNLYNEQFF	TGTGCCAGCAGCGTACAGGGTAACCTCTACAATGAGCAGTTCTTC
16	.	.	TRBV4-3	TRBJ2-3	CASSQTHAGRGDTQYF	TGCGCCAGCAGCCAGACACACGCAGGGAGAGGGGATACGCAGTATTTT
14	.	many	TRBV7-7	TRBJ2-7	CASSPSGLSYEQYF	TGTGCTAGCAGCCCGTCAGGGCTCTCCTACGAGCAGTACTTC
14	.	many	TRBV5-1	TRBJ1-1	CASTWEDKNTEAFF	TGCGCCAGCACCTGGGAGGACAAGAACACTGAAGCTTTCTTT
13	.	many	TRBV28	TRBJ1-4	CASNLPGNEKLFF	TGTGCCAGCAACCTCCCCGGGAATGAAAAACTGTTTTTT
13	TRBD1	.	TRBV7-9	TRBJ1-3	CASDRVGGNTIYF	TGTGCCAGCGACAGGGTTGGTGGAAACACCATATATTTT
16	TRBD2	many	TRBV20-1	TRBJ2-5	CSARLAGGNWEETQYF	TGCAGTGCGAGGCTAGCGGGGGGGAATTGGGAAGAGACCCAGTACTTC
16	.	few	TRBV5-1	TRBJ2-2	CASRLKGQHLTGELFF	TGCGCCAGCAGATTGAAGGGCCAACATCTCACCGGGGAGCTGTTTTTT
17	.	many	TRBV20-1	TRBJ1-2	CCARDLAGATANYGYTF	TGCTGTGCTAGAGATCTGGCAGGGGCGACAGCTAACTATGGCTACACCTTC
15	TRBD2	many	TRBV5-1	TRBJ2-3	CASSLERGLSDTQYF	TGCGCCAGCAGCTTAGAGCGGGGACTCTCAGATACGCAGTATTTT
15	TRBD2	many	TRBV5-1	TRBJ2-7	CASSPVPGLAGEQYF	TGCGCCAGCAGCCCAGTCCCGGGACTAGCAGGGGAGCAGTACTTC
11	.	many	TRBV14	TRBJ2-5	CASSHSETQYF	TGTGCCAGCAGCCACTCTGAGACCCAGTACTTC
16	.	many	TRBV20-1	TRBJ1-5	CSAIKQGASFNQPQHF	TGCAGTGCTATAAAACAGGGCGCGTCGTTTAATCAGCCCCAGCATTTT
17	.	.	TRBV20-1	TRBJ1-5	CSATKAPIRYSNRPQHF	TGCAGCGCTACTAAGGCACCGATTAGATATAGCAATCGGCCCCAGCATTTT
14	TRBD2	many	TRBV7-2	TRBJ2-7	CASSSSGASYEQYF	TGTGCCAGCAGCTCTAGCGGGGCCTCCTACGAGCAGTACTTC
14	.	few	TRBV18	TRBJ2-3	CASSPPVTADTQYF	TGTGCCAGCTCACCCCCAGTGACGGCAGATACGCAGTATTTT
14	TRBD1	many	TRBV28	TRBJ1-2	CASSPQGVSYGYTF	TGTGCCAGCAGCCCCCAGGGGGTATCCTATGGCTACACCTTC
15	.	.	TRBV6-1	TRBJ1-5	CASAGGGGVNQPQHF	TGTGCCAGCGCCGGCGGTGGAGGGGTCAATCAGCCCCAGCATTTT
16	TRBD1	many	TRBV20-1	TRBJ2-6	CSALPQRQGSSNVLTF	TGCAGTGCCCTACCCCAACGACAGGGGAGTTCCAACGTCCTGACTTTC
13	.	.	TRBV7-3	TRBJ2-2	CASSLSGAGELFF	TGTGCCAGCAGCTTATCGGGCGCCGGGGAGCTGTTTTTT
14	TRBD1	many	TRBV5-5	TRBJ2-7	CASSVAGTEYEQYF	TGTGCCAGCAGCGTGGCCGGGACAGAATACGAGCAGTACTTC
14	.	.	TRBV5-1	TRBJ2-7	CASSLNRGDYEQYF	TGCGCCAGCAGCTTGAATAGGGGTGACTACGAGCAGTACTTC
16	.	many	TRBV14	TRBJ2-6	CASSQGVTSGANVLTF	TGTGCCAGCAGCCAAGGAGTAACCTCTGGGGCCAACGTCCTGACTTTC
17	.	many	TRBV7-6	TRBJ2-3	CASSRGPTGRGTDTQYF	TGTGCCAGCAGCCGGGGACCGACAGGGAGGGGCACAGATACGCAGTATTTT
13	TRBD1	many	TRBV2	TRBJ1-1	CASTRTGNTEAFF	TGTGCCAGCACGCGGACAGGGAACACTGAAGCTTTCTTT
14	.	many	TRBV5-1	TRBJ2-1	CASSLVQGTNEQFF	TGCGCCAGCAGCTTGGTCCAGGGGACCAATGAGCAGTTCTTC
15	.	many	TRBV3-1	TRBJ2-2	CASSPPAINTGELFF	TGTGCCAGCAGCCCTCCCGCGATTAACACCGGGGAGCTGTTTTTT
15	TRBD2	many	TRBV20-1	TRBJ2-1	CSARWEGSSYNEQFF	TGCAGTGCTAGGTGGGAGGGTAGCTCCTACAATGAGCAGTTCTTC